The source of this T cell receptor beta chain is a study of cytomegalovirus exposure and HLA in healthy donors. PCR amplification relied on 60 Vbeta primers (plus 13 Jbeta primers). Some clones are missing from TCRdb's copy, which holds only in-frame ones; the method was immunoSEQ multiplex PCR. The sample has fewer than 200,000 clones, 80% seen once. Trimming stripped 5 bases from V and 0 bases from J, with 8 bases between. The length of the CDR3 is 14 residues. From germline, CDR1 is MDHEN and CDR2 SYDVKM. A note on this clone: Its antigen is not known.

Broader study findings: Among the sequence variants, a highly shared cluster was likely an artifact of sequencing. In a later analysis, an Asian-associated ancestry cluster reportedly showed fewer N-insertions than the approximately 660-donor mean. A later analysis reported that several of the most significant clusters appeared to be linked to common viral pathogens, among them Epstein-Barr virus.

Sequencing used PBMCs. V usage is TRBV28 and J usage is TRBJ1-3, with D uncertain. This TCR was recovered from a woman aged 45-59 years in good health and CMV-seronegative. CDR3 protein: CASSGTASGNTIYF. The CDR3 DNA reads TGTGCCAGCAGTGGTACAGCCTCTGGAAACACCATATATTTT.